This T cell receptor beta chain was observed in a study of Ad26.COV2.S vaccination and SARS-CoV-2 variants. Background on the study: Intramuscular Ad26.COV2.S at 5x10^10 or 1x10^11 viral particles.

Sequenced by immunoSEQ multiplex PCR; TCRdb stores in-frame clones only, minus some. This repertoire shows about 400,000 clones, 83% found once; its top ten account for 7.4%. Treatment indicated: about 20 received Ad26.COV2.S at low or high dose, single or two shots; about 5 received placebo; per-sample allocation not given. Sampling took place 63 days after the first vaccine or placebo injection. This CDR3 is 12 amino acids long. V was shortened by 4 bases and J by 14 bases, with 20 bases between the two germline ends. Germline lookup yields CDR1 SQVTM and CDR2 ANQGSEA. The sequence was obtained from a person aged 18-60 years who received the Ad26.COV2.S COVID-19 vaccine or a placebo. The sequencing used peripheral blood, collected in a trial of Ad26.COV2.S vaccine versus placebo. V and J are TRBV29-1 and TRBJ1-2; D perhaps matches TRBD1 (6 bases). The CDR3 sequence: CSVVLDSLAETF. DNA of the CDR3: TGCAGCGTTGTCCTGGACAGCCTTGCGGAGACCTTC. The variable domain in full, completed from reference TRBV29-1 and TRBJ1-2, reads SAVISQKPSRDICQRGTSLTIQCQVDSQVTMMFWYRQQPGQSLTLIATANQGSEATYESGFVIDKFPISRPNLTFSTLTVSNMSPEDSSIYLCSVVLDSLAETFGSGTRLTVV.